The rows below give T cell receptor beta chains drawn from one sample of a study of PD-L1 blockade in urothelial cancer. Using immunoSEQ multiplex PCR, the repertoire was profiled, and TCRdb retains in-frame clones only, with some absent. Of almost 90,000 clones listed, over 80% are singletons. This specimen was PBMCs, taken around atezolizumab (anti-PD-L1) treatment. All receptors derive from a man aged 55-75 years with urothelial cancer. CDR3s include the opening cysteine and the closing phenylalanine or tryptophan. A D gene is named only where the DNA matches it firmly. Size values are once, few and many counts, or a class for expanded clones, and some rows have none.

TRBV14	-	TRBJ2-7	-	TGTGCCAGCAGCCAAGCTGTTAGCGCGAGCTCCTACGAGCAGTACTTC	CASSQAVSASSYEQYF
TRBV2	-	TRBJ1-2	TRBD1	TGTGCCAGCAGTGAAGCGCCCGGGACAGGGAATGGCTACACCTTC	CASSEAPGTGNGYTF
TRBV2	-	TRBJ1-3	-	TGTGCCAGCAATTACTTCTCTGGAAACACCATATATTTT	CASNYFSGNTIYF
TRBV27	-	TRBJ2-6	TRBD1	TGTGCCAGCAGTCCACTCCCACGGGACAGGGCTCCCTCTGGGGCCAACGTCCTGACTTTC	CASSPLPRDRAPSGANVLTF
TRBV2	once	TRBJ2-1	TRBD2	TGTGCCAGCAGTGACTCCGGGACTAAAAGCTCCTACAATGAGCAGTTCTTC	CASSDSGTKSSYNEQFF
TRBV30	-	TRBJ2-7	TRBD1	TGTGCCTGGAGTGTACAGGGGGGTTCTGTGCAGTACTTC	CAWSVQGGSVQYF
TRBV7-3	-	TRBJ2-1	TRBD2	TGTGCCAGCAGCTTCCTCGGGGGGGACGCCTCCTACAATGAGCAGTTCTTC	CASSFLGGDASYNEQFF
TRBV18	-	TRBJ1-6	TRBD1	TGTGCCAGCTCACCCGAGGACAGGGGACCCCTCCACTTT	CASSPEDRGPLHF
TRBV7-2	-	TRBJ1-1	-	TGTGCCAGCAACTTGGGGGCCATGGGCACTGAAGCTTTCTTT	CASNLGAMGTEAFF
TRBV19	few	TRBJ1-5	TRBD1	TGTGCCAGTAGAACAGGGGGTCAGCCCCAGCATTTT	CASRTGGQPQHF
TRBV10-3	-	TRBJ1-2	-	TGTGCCATCAGTGCGGCAGGGTCTAACTATGGCTACACCTTC	CAISAAGSNYGYTF